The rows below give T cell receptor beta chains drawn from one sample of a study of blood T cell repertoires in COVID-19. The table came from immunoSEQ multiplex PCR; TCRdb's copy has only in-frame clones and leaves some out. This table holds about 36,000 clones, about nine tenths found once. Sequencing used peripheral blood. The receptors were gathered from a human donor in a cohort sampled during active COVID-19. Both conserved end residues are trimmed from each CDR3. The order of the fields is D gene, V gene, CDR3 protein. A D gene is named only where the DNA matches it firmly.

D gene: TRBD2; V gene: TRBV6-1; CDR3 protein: ASRETGLGSYNEQF
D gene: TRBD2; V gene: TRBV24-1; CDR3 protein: ATSGRTSGRADTQY
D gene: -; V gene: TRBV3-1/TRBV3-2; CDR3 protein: ASSPRREGNSPLH
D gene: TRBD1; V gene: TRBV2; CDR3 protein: ASHRDRVSPLH
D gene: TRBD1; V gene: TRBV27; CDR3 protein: ASSQPDWDSSYEQY
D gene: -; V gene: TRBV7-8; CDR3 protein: ASSPEGLGAQY
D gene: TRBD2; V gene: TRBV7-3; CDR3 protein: ASSYDPGLDLF
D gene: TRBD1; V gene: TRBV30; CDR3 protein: ARRLTGDPYGYT
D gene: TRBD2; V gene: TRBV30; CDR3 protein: AWSPGLDPDTQY
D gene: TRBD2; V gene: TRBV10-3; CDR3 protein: AISQVLAGVAGGELF
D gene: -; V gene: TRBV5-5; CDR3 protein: ASSLTANQPQH
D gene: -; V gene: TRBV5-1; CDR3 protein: ASSWSQGGTGELF
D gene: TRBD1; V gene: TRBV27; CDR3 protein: ASPTPRETGEWEQY
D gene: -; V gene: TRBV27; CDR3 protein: ASSLFRGGEQY
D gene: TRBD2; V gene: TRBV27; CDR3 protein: ASSFAKRGLTDTQY
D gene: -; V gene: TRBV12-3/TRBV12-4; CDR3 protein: ASSPMTTDGYT
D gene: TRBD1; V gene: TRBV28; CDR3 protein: ASSLPGGFYGYT
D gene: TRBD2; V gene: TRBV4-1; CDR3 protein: ASSLAPTAGGKETQY
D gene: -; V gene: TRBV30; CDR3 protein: AWSAGLDYGYT
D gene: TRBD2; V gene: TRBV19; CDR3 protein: ASSMSGGSGELF
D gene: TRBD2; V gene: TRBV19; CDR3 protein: ASSLAGGADTQY
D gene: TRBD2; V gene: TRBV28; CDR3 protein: ASSGTSGSQF
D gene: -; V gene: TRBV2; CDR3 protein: ASKPPGSSSYEQY
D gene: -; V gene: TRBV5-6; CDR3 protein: ASSFTSTPYEQY
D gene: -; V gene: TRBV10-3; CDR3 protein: AISESQLYGYT
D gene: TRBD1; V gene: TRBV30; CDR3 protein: AWSVRGQGSPLH
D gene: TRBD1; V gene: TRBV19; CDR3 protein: ASSGGQGAGANVLT
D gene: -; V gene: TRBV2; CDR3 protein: ASSEREETQY
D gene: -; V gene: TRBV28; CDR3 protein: ASSPTTGLGTPLH
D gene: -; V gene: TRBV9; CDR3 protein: ASSGNPGYNEQF
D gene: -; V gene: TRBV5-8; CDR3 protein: ASSLASYGYT
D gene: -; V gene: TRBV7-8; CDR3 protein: ASSAWTVGNSPLH
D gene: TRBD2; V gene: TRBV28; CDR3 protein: ASSQGGPVTGELF
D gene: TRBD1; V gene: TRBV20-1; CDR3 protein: SASRGDIQGVRAF
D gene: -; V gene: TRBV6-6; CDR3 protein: ASKLAVSSYEQY
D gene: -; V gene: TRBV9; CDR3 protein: ASPRWEPNTGELF
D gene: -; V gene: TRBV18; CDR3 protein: ASSRTESSYNSPLH
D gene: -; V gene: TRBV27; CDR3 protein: ASSLSSPDYSPLH
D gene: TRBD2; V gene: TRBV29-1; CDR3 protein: SARPGGRAGDQY
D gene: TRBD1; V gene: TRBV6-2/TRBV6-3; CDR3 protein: ASSYSTGPIY
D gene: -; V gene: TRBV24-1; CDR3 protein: ATSDRRYGEQY
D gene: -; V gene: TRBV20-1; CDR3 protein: SASSGLSSPLH
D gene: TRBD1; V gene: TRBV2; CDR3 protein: ASRKQGSRSDTEY
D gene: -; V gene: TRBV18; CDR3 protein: ASSPGRSSYNEQF
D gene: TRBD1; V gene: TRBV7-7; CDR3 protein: ASSLIGDRTTYEQY
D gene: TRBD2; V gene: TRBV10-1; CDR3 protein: ASSGSGRAGEQF